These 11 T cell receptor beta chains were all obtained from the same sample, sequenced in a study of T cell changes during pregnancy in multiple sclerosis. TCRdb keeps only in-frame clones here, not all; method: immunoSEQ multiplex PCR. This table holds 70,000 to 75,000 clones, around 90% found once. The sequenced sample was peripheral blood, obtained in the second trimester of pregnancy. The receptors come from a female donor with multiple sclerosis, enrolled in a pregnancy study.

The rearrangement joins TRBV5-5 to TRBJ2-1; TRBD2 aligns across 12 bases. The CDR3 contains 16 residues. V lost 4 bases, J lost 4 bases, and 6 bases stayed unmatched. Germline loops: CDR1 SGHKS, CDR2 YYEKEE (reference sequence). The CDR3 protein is CASSRTGTSGYNEQFF. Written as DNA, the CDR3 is TGTGCCAGCAGCCGCACTGGGACTAGCGGGTACAATGAGCAGTTCTTC.

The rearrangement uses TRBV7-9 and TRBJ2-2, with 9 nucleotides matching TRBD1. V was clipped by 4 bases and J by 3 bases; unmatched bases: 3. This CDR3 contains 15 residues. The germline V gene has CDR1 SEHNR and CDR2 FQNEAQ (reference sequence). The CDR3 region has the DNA TGTGCCAGCAGCTCGCGGGACAGGGACACCGGGGAGCTGTTTTTT. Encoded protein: CASSSRDRDTGELFF.

Here the CDR3 reads CASSQEYGELFF. The CDR3 DNA sequence: TGTGCCAGCAGCCAAGAATATGGGGAGCTGTTTTTT. The chain employs TRBV14 and TRBJ2-2; D call uncertain. CDR1 and CDR2 from the germline V gene are SGHDN and FVKESK. V was pared by 0 bases and J by 8 bases, with 4 bases between. The CDR3 contains 12 residues.

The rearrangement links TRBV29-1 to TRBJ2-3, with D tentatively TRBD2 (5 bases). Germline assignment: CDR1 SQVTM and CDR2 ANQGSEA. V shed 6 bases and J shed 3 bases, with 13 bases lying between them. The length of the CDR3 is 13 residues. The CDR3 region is CSVSTGWTDTQYF. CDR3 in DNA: TGCAGCGTGAGCACGGGGTGGACAGATACGCAGTATTTT.

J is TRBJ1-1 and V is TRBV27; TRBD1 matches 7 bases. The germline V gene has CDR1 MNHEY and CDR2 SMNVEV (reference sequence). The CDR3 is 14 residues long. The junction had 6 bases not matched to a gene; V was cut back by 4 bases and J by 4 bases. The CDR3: CASSSGQWGTEAFF. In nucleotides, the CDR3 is TGTGCCAGCAGTTCGGGACAGTGGGGCACTGAAGCTTTCTTT.

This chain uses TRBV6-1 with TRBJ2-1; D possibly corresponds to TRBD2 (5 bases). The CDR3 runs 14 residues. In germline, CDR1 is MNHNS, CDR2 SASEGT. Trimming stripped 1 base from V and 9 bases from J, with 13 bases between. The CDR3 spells CASSEGPTSFEQFF. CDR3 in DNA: TGTGCCAGCAGTGAAGGGCCTACTAGTTTTGAGCAGTTCTTC.

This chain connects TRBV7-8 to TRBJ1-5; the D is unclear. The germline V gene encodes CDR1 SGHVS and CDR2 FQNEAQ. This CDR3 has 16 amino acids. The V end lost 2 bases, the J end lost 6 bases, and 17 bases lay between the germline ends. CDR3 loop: CASSLSGPDGVQPQHF. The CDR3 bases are TGTGCCAGCAGCTTATCCGGTCCAGACGGGGTTCAGCCCCAGCATTTT. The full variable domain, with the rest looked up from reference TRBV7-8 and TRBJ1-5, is GAGVSQSPRYKVAKRGQDVALRCDPISGHVSLFWYQQALGQGPEFLTYFQNEAQLDKSGLPSDRFFAERPEGSVSTLKIQRTQQEDSAVYLCASSLSGPDGVQPQHFGDGTRLSIL.

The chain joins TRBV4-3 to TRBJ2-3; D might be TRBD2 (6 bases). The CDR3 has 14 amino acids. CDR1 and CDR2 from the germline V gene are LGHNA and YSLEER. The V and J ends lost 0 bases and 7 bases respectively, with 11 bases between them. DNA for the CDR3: TGCGCCAGCAGCCAAGATCGTGGGGGGAATACGCAGTATTTT. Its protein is CASSQDRGGNTQYF.

Here the CDR3 DNA reads TGTGCCAGCAGCTTCGGAGGGCCTGGGCAGCCCCAGCATTTT. This gives the protein CASSFGGPGQPQHF. This chain joins TRBV7-9 and TRBJ1-5, with D unresolved. Trimming took off 3 bases at V and 7 bases at J, with 13 bases between the two ends. Germline-derived CDR1 and CDR2 are SEHNR and FQNEAQ (reference sequence). CDR3 size: 14 residues.

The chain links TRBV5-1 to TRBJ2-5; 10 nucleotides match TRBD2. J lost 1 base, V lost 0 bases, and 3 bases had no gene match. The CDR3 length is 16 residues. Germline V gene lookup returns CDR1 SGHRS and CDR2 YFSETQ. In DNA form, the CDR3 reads TGCGCCAGCAGCTTGGGTAGCGGGGGGCCCCAAGAGACCCAGTACTTC. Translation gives CASSLGSGGPQETQYF.

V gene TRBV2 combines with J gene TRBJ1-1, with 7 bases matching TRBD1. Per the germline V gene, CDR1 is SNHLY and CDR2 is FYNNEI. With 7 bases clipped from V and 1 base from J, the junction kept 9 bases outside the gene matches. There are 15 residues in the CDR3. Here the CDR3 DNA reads TGTGCCAGCACAGGGGGGCCAGATTCGAACACTGAAGCTTTCTTT. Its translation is CASTGGPDSNTEAFF.